This T cell receptor (beta chain) was obtained from a study of beta chain features in type 1 diabetes. Study information: There was similarity between patients and healthy donors in age, gender and cell yields. Study-level points and caveats: At VDJ recombination sites, type 1 diabetes patients had fewer insertions and more deleted nucleotides.

CDR3 length: 15 amino acids. Germline-derived CDR1 and CDR2 are MNHEY and SMNVEV (reference sequence). The V gene end was trimmed by 6 bases and the J gene end by 8 bases; junction bases not matched to a gene: 10. In this sample, this clone turned up a few times. What it recognizes is unknown. Expressed TCRB transcripts were sequenced, since all the RNA that had been isolated was reverse transcribed. The read count averaged about 3.6 million across naive, central memory and regulatory T cell samples. Profiling relied on immunoSEQ multiplex PCR, and the TCRdb table lists in-frame clones only, not all of them. The table lists hundreds of thousands of clones, around 15% of them singletons. One heparinised draw, averaging roughly 0.12 L, was taken per donor.

This sequence joins TRBV27 and TRBJ2-6; 7 bases match TRBD1. Sequenced sample: naive CD4+ T cells from blood. This receptor was identified in a man aged 18 to 29 in good health. The chain's CDR3 is CASSPSEGQTNVLTF. The CDR3 DNA follows: TGTGCCAGCAGCCCCTCTGAGGGACAGACCAACGTCCTGACTTTC.